This T cell receptor (beta chain) was sequenced for a study of blood T cell repertoires in COVID-19. Study-wide context: Sites across the United States, Italy and Spain contributed samples from acute and convalescent COVID-19. Sources were T cells, B-cell-depleted T cells, or PBMCs; the material itself was cDNA or gDNA.

CDR1 LGHNA and CDR2 YNFKEQ come from the germline V gene. The CDR3 is 15 residues long. Trimming cost V 8 bases and J 2 bases, with 18 bases left between them. The authors' processing: Using reference gene primer amplification, nucleated cell counts were estimated. Assay: immunoSEQ multiplex PCR; the TCRdb copy retains only in-frame clones and omits some. V and J calls and clone size are those listed in that table; D and trimming were worked out from the DNA. The repertoire consists of more than 75,000 clones, with around nine tenths occurring once and the leading ten covering roughly 2%. The chain links TRBV4-2 to TRBJ1-2; no reliable D call. This clonotype was sampled from a man aged 50 or older with acute or convalescent COVID-19. Sequenced material: peripheral blood. The CDR3 bases are TGTGCCAGCGGGTTGGAGGACGGTACAAACTATGGCTACACCTTC. This translates into CASGLEDGTNYGYTF.